Listed below are T cell receptor beta chains from one sample, sequenced in a study of CD8 T cells in ankylosing spondylitis. Via MiXCR, TCRdb re-called the 5' RACE reads, giving one row per CDR3 protein. Of about 800,000 distinct CDR3 sequences in the sample, about 12% were seen once. The sequenced sample was blood, either unsorted or a sorted T cell fraction (not recorded which). The receptor set was obtained from a male donor with ankylosing spondylitis. CDR3s include the opening cysteine and the closing phenylalanine or tryptophan.

TRBV29-1	TRBJ2-7	CSVEDPGGTGGKTYEQYF
TRBV12-3/TRBV12-4	TRBJ2-5	CASSLADSRETQYF
TRBV4-2	TRBJ2-6	CASSPYPGANVLTF
TRBV5-1	TRBJ1-1	CASSVGQGGGQAFF
TRBV20-1	TRBJ2-2	CSARRLTGELFF
TRBV20-1	TRBJ2-2	CSAESDRVTGELFF
TRBV20-1	TRBJ1-5	CSASWSDRNQPQHF
TRBV10-3	TRBJ2-2	CAISGEGIDTGELFF
TRBV20-1	TRBJ2-1	CSARDWGSPYNEQFF
TRBV12-3/TRBV12-4	TRBJ1-2	CASSLGREKEGYTF
TRBV30	TRBJ2-5	CAWSGGRETQYF
TRBV4-2	TRBJ2-3	CASSQDAGSSTDTQYF
TRBV20-1	TRBJ2-5	CSARDPMDGEETQYF
TRBV19	TRBJ1-1	CASSPWDRVSTEAFF
TRBV4-2	TRBJ2-7	CASSQDGGTGVSYEQYF
TRBV6-5	TRBJ1-1	CASSYSGAGGGTEAFF
TRBV7-8	TRBJ1-1	CASYLFRGRANTEAFF
TRBV5-3	TRBJ1-5	CARSFRGQLSYQPQHF
TRBV25-1	TRBJ1-4	CASSDPGTDNEKLFF
TRBV24-1	TRBJ2-5	CATSDVGDKETQYF
TRBV20-1	TRBJ2-1	CSASIREGYNEQFF
TRBV20-1	TRBJ1-5	CSVPPDLNQPQHF
TRBV6-2/TRBV6-3	TRBJ2-1	CASIFSGTDLRLFF
TRBV28	TRBJ2-5	CASKSNPSQETQYF
TRBV7-2	TRBJ1-2	CASRRGTGNGYTF
TRBV12-3/TRBV12-4	TRBJ1-5	CASSTGAQPQHF
TRBV15	TRBJ2-7	CATSKGKSYEQYF
TRBV11-2	TRBJ1-3	CASSPPGQAFLRNTIYF
TRBV7-9	TRBJ2-2	CASSLAIPGWGTGELFF
TRBV28	TRBJ2-7	CASISGGQGAYEQYF
TRBV10-3	TRBJ2-3	CAISEIHIRADTQYF
TRBV20-1	TRBJ2-5	CSAIWTLQETQYF
TRBV29-1	TRBJ2-7	CSAGTGLTYEQYF
TRBV29-1	TRBJ2-7	CSAVGTGRLYEQYF
TRBV7-2	TRBJ2-5	CASSSWGTETQYF
TRBV20-1	TRBJ1-3	CSARDGARNTIYF